This T cell receptor beta chain emerged from a study of T cells in women clearing cervical HPV infection. Study overall: Control women cleared a single incident HPV16 infection within 12 months. Blood came at first lesion visit for cases, post-clearance for controls.

Points on this clone: The read comes to an end 3 residues before the CDR3 does, leaving the germline J gene to fill in the end.

The CDR3 loop spans 15 amino acids. CDR1 is MDHEN and CDR2 is SYDVKM in the germline V gene. Average input was 1200 ng genomic DNA for immunoSEQ TCR beta CDR3 amplification. The table came from immunoSEQ multiplex PCR; TCRdb's copy has only in-frame clones and leaves some out. The sample totals 45,000 to 55,000 clones. The origin of this receptor is a woman aged 18 to 75 with a cervical HPV16 infection that either progressed to CIN3+ or cleared (not recorded which). The sequenced sample was blood buffy coat. The rearrangement joins TRBV28 to TRBJ1-6; a weak D match, TRBD1 (6 bases). Partial CDR3 DNA: TGTGCCAGCACCCGGGGGGGGGCCGCACCGAGGGCC. It translates to CASTRGGAAPRA. The whole CDR3 protein reads CASTRGGAAPRALHF.